The 7 T cell receptor beta chains below come from one sample, sequenced in a study of metastatic and nonmetastatic thyroid tumors. MiXCR re-clonotyped the PCR reads for TCRdb. The sample shows about 92,000 clones, 15% of them seen only once. There were no patients who had received any treatment before thyroid surgery. Input material: blood. The receptors originated from a female donor with papillary thyroid cancer or a benign thyroid nodule (not recorded which). Some clones in this sample may be carry-over from other donors' samples.

This clone was recorded at least ten times. V and J are TRBV20-1 and TRBJ2-7, with a tentative D call TRBD2 (7 bases). V was pared by 6 bases and J by 6 bases, with 12 bases between. The germline CDR1 and CDR2 sequences are DFQATT and SNEGSKA (reference sequence). The CDR3 spans 11 residues. The CDR3 here is CSAEGGGEQYF. DNA of the CDR3: TGCAGTGCGGAGGGGGGGGGCGAGCAGTACTTC.

CDR3 in DNA: TGCAGTGCATTCGGGGGTACCGGGGAGCTGTTTTTT. Translation: CSAFGGTGELFF. The rearrangement joins TRBV20-1 to TRBJ2-2; D is possibly TRBD2 (6 bases). V shed 6 bases and J shed 5 bases, with 10 bases lying between them. The CDR3 is 12 amino acids. Germline V CDR1 and CDR2: DFQATT, SNEGSKA (reference sequence).

This clone was recorded at least ten times. The chain links TRBV11-1 to TRBJ2-1; D unresolved. The CDR3 sequence is 16 residues long. Trimming cost V 5 bases and J 0 bases, with 14 bases left between them. CDR1 is SGHAT and CDR2 is FQDESV in the germline V gene (reference sequence). The CDR3 DNA sequence: TGTGCCAGCAGCCACTGGGGAAGGAGCTCCTACAATGAGCAGTTCTTC. This sequence encodes CASSHWGRSSYNEQFF.

This clone showed up just a few times. This may come from a read error, since a much larger clone is one base off. The chain has TRBV6-2 or TRBV6-3 and TRBJ2-3, with TRBD1 identical over 8 bases. The CDR3 runs 14 residues. Germline lookup yields CDR1 MNHEY and CDR2 SVGEGT. The DNA for the CDR3 is TGTGCCAGCAGCCGGGACAGGCGCACAGATACGCGGTATTTT. It yields the protein CASSRDRRTDTRYF.

This clone came up many times. An end of the junction differs from the germline gene, which may be a read error. V gene TRBV24-1 combines with J gene TRBJ2-3; 7 bases are a match to TRBD1. Germline loops: CDR1 KGHDR, CDR2 SFDVKD. CDR3 length equals 15 residues. The CDR3 loop is CAASVTGVGTDTQYF. Here the CDR3 DNA reads TGTGCCGCCAGTGTTACAGGGGTTGGCACAGATACGCAGTATTTT.

In this sample, this clone turned up many times. V usage is TRBV20-1 and J usage is TRBJ2-7; D possibly uses TRBD1 or TRBD2 (5 bases each). Looked up from germline, CDR1 is DFQATT and CDR2 is SNEGSKA (reference sequence). V was trimmed by 6 bases and J by 2 bases, leaving 14 bases between them. The CDR3 spans 13 residues. The CDR3 loop reads CSALEGPTYEQYF. The CDR3 DNA sequence: TGCAGTGCCCTTGAGGGACCAACCTACGAGCAGTACTTC.

This clone was seen only a few times. A much larger clone differs from this one at a single base, so this may be a read error. This chain connects TRBV20-1 to TRBJ1-1; D possibly corresponds to TRBD1 (5 bases). Germline CDR1 reads DFQATT; CDR2 reads SNEGSKA (reference sequence). The CDR3 totals 10 residues. In DNA, the CDR3 is TGCAGCTTCTATGAGGGGCCGGCTTTATTT. Translated: CSFYEGPALF.